The clone carrying this TCR beta chain has a single count. This entry comes from a study of metastatic and nonmetastatic thyroid tumors. Patients had received no treatment of any kind before thyroid surgery. Authors' data handling: In papillary thyroid cancer, a distant-metastasis classifier was built using CDR3 differences across clinicopathological groups. TCRdb re-processed the PCR reads through MiXCR. The V and J calls follow TCRdb's processing rather than the paper's. This sample has 5,500 to 7,500 clones, with approximately 34% found just once. Trimming removed 8 bases from V and 7 bases from J, with 17 bases in between. From germline, CDR1 is MNHNS and CDR2 SASEGT. This CDR3 is 13 amino acids long.

Sample: tumor tissue. The sequence was collected from a female donor with papillary thyroid cancer or a benign thyroid nodule (not recorded which). Some clones in this sample may be carry-over from other donors' samples. This chain uses TRBV6-1 with TRBJ1-2; tentative D call: TRBD1 (5 bases). The CDR3 loop reads CASGIDSGAGYTF. The DNA for the CDR3 is TGTGCCAGCGGCATCGACAGTGGGGCTGGCTACACCTTC.